Included here is one T cell receptor (beta chain) sequence, with context. This clone was observed a single time. Its antigen remains undetermined. There are no base qualities to consult, and no much larger clone falls within one base. V is cut by 6 bases and J by 1 base, and the space between the germline ends is 7 bases. From the cysteine through the phenylalanine, the CDR3 covers 12 amino acids. Only CDR3 DNA is held: 36 bases, read in frame from base 1. CDR1 SNHLY and CDR2 FYNNEI are derived from the germline V gene. Each collaborating institution followed its own protocols to collect whole blood in K2EDTA tubes. For TCRbeta analysis, collaborators shipped samples as frozen whole blood, isolated PBMCs, or DNA extracted from either of those sample types. The data were obtained in a study of blood T cell repertoires in COVID-19 (dated by TCRdb to the early 2020s). For the study in its entirety: Collaborator samples came from the United States, Italy and Spain and covered acute and convalescent phases of COVID-19. The dataset comprised deeply sampled blood TCRbeta repertoires from subjects exposed to, actively infected with, or recovered from COVID-19. The repertoires were released in a freely available public database meant as a resource for research on the immune response to SARS-CoV-2. The samples were drawn from two sources: the first 160 participants of the ongoing ImmuneRACE study, and some 1,300 subjects contributed by 6 global collaborators. Nearly every sample came with metadata listing a de-identified subject ID, COVID-19 status, age in years and sex. The material from the prospective study consisted of cDNA or gDNA derived from T cells, B-cell-depleted T cells, or PBMCs. Where available, HLA class I and class II types were taken from metadata supplied by the sample provider and were not determined by assay-based typing.

TCRbeta CDR3 regions were amplified from genomic DNA by means of the immunoSEQ Assay, a bias-controlled multiplex PCR. In the authors' own workflow: The number of nucleated cells in each sample was estimated from the amplification of reference gene primers within the assay. To quantify the absolute abundance of each unique TCRbeta CDR3 rearrangement, sequence reads were collapsed and filtered. Productive Simpson clonality was computed per sample as the square root of Simpson's diversity index over productive rearrangements. The clones in this table, taken by TCRdb from immuneACCESS, are in-frame only. Not every clone is retained; where verified, under half of the shortfall comes from an unresolved V gene, and the cause of the rest is unknown. The DNA was the basis for D and trimming; V, J and clone size are from that table. For this sample there are more than 200,000 clones; 80% to 90% appear just once. The ten largest clones add up to 10% of the sample.

Broader findings and caveats from the paper: Clinical and demographic metadata were provided uncurated, with the amount varying by source and participant.

The sequence came from a woman older than 75 with acute or convalescent COVID-19. The sequenced sample consisted of peripheral blood. This chain joins TRBV2 to TRBJ2-7, with no reliable assignment of the D segment. CDR3 region: CASRAVSYEQYF. The sequenced DNA is TGTGCCAGCAGGGCAGTGTCCTACGAGCAGTACTTC. Joined to the reference TRBV2 and TRBJ2-7 proteins, this CDR3 gives the full variable domain: EPEVTQTPSHQVTQMGQEVILRCVPISNHLYFYWYRQILGQKVEFLVSFYNNEISEKSEIFDDQFSVERPDGSNFTLKIRSTKLEDSAMYFCASRAVSYEQYFGPGTRLTVT.